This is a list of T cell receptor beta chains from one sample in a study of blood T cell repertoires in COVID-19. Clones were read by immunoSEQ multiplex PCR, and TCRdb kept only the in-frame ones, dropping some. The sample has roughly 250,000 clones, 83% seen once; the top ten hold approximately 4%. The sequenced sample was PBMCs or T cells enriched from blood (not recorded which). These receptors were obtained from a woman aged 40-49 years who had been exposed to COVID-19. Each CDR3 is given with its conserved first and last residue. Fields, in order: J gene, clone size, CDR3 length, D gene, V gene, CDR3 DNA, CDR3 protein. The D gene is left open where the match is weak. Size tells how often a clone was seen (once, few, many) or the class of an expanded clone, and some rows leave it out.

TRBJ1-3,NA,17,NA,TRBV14,TGTGCCAGCAGCCCGGTGAGGGCCCGGAGCTCTGGAAACACCATATATTTT,CASSPVRARSSGNTIYF
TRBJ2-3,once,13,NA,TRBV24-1,TGTGCCACCAGTGACCCCCCAGCGGTAGCGCAGTATTTT,CATSDPPAVAQYF
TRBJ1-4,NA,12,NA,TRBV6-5,TGTGCCAGCAGGGGGACATTTGAAAAACTGTTTTTT,CASRGTFEKLFF
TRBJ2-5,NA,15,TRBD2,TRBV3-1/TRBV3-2,TGTGCCAGCAGCCAAGAAACTAGCGGGGTTGAGACCCAGTACTTC,CASSQETSGVETQYF
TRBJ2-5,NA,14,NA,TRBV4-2,TGTGCCAGCAGCCAAGGGGGAGCGGAAGAGACCCAGTACTTC,CASSQGGAEETQYF
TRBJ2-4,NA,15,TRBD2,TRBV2,TGTGCCAGCACCCTGACTAGCGGGGGCAAAAACATTCAGTACTTC,CASTLTSGGKNIQYF
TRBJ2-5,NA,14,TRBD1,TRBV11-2,TGTGCCAGCAGCCTACAGGGGTCTCGGGAGACCCAGTACTTC,CASSLQGSRETQYF
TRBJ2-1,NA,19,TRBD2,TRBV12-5,TGTGCTAGTGGGCCCGTTCTAGCGGGGTTTACGAGCTCCTACAATGAGCAGTTCTTC,CASGPVLAGFTSSYNEQFF
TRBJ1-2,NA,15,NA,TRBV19,TGTGCCAGTAGTGAGCAGCAGGGGACCTACTATGGCTACACCTTC,CASSEQQGTYYGYTF
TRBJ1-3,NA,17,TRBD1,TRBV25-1,TGTGCCAGCAGTGAAGGGACAGGTCCGAGCTCTGGAAACACCATATATTTT,CASSEGTGPSSGNTIYF
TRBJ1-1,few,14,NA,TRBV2,TGTGCCAGCTTTAGGGGCGGCATGAACACTGAAGCTTTCTTT,CASFRGGMNTEAFF
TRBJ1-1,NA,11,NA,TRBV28,TGTGCCAGCAGGTCCTTAGTTGAAGCTTTCTTT,CASRSLVEAFF
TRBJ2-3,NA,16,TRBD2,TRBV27,TGTGCCAGCAGTTGGCTTAGCGGGGGGGCCACAGATACGCAGTATTTT,CASSWLSGGATDTQYF
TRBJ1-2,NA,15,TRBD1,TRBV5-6,TGTGCCAGCAGCCACTTACAGGGGATCGGGGATGGCTACACCTTC,CASSHLQGIGDGYTF
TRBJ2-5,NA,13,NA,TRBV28,TGTGCCAGCAGTTTAGACAGGTTGGAGACCCAGTACTTC,CASSLDRLETQYF
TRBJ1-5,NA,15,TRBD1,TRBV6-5,TGTGCCAGCAGTCCCCAGGGGGGTCCTGATCAGCCCCAGCATTTT,CASSPQGGPDQPQHF
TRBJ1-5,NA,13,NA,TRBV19,TGTGCCAGTAGTACCCGTAGGGGGTTGGCCCAGCATTTT,CASSTRRGLAQHF
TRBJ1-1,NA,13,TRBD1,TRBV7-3,TGTGCCAGCAGCCCACAGGGGGACACTGAAGCTTTCTTT,CASSPQGDTEAFF
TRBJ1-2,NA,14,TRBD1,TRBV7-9,TGTGCCAGCAGCTTAGGAGGGGGCGACTATGGCTACACCTTC,CASSLGGGDYGYTF
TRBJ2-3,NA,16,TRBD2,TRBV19,TGTGCCAGTAGTATAGGGGCTAGCGGGGGAACCGATACGCAGTATTTT,CASSIGASGGTDTQYF
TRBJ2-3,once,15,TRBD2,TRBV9,TGTGCCAGCAGCGTAGGCCTAGCGGGGGTAGATACGCAGTATTTT,CASSVGLAGVDTQYF
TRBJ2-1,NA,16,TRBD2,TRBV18,TGTGCCAGCTCTCCACTAGCGGGGGGGCTATACAATGAGCAGTTCTTC,CASSPLAGGLYNEQFF
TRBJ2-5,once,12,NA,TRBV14,TGTGCCAGCAGCCGGACACAAGAGACCCAGTACTTC,CASSRTQETQYF
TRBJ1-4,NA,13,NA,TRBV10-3,TGTGCCATCAGACAGGATTGGGGTGAAAAACTGTTTTTT,CAIRQDWGEKLFF
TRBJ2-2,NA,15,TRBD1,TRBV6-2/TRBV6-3,TGTGCCAGCAGTTACACGACAGGGGACTCCGGGGAGCTGTTTTTT,CASSYTTGDSGELFF
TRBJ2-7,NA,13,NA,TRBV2,TGTGCCAGCAGTGCGGACAACTCCTACGAGCAGTACTTC,CASSADNSYEQYF
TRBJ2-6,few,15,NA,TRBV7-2,TGTGCCAGCAGCCAATCCATCTCTGGGGCCAACGTCCTGACTTTC,CASSQSISGANVLTF
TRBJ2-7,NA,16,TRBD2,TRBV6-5,TGTGCCAGCAGTTACTCGGGCGGGGGAAGCTCCTACGAGCAGTACTTC,CASSYSGGGSSYEQYF
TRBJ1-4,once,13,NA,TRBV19,TGTGCCAGTATGACCCGGGGTGATGAAAAACTGTTTTTT,CASMTRGDEKLFF
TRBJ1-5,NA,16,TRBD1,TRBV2,TGTGCCAGCGGGGGCTCCGGGACAGGGCTCAATCAGCCCCAGCATTTT,CASGGSGTGLNQPQHF
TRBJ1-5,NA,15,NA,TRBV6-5,TGTGCCAGCAGGAGACAGGTAAACGGCAATCAGCCCCAGCATTTT,CASRRQVNGNQPQHF
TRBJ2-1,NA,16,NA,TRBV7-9,TGTGCCAGCAGCTTAGTACCCGCGGGGCTCAACAATGAGCAGTTCTTC,CASSLVPAGLNNEQFF
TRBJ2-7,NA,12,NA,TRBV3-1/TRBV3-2,TGTGCCAGCAGCCCGACAGCCTACGAGCAGTACTTC,CASSPTAYEQYF
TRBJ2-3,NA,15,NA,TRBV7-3,TGTGCCAGCAGCTTCGGCGGGCTCTCCACAGATACGCAGTATTTT,CASSFGGLSTDTQYF
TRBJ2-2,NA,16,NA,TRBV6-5,TGTGCCAGCAGTTATAATCGGGGAGCGAACACCGGGGAGCTGTTTTTT,CASSYNRGANTGELFF